These T cell receptor beta chains were read from a single sample in a study of cytomegalovirus exposure and HLA in healthy donors. Clones were read by immunoSEQ multiplex PCR, and TCRdb kept only the in-frame ones, dropping some. The table shows some 180,000 clones, with 85% occurring only once. Sequences were obtained from PBMCs. Receptors were obtained from a woman aged 50 to 60 in good health and CMV-seronegative. Both conserved end residues are part of each CDR3. Each record gives: CDR3 protein, CDR3 DNA, J gene, clone size, V gene, D gene. The D gene is left open where the match is weak. Clone size is not always given. Where it is, it says once, few, many or a class for expanded clones.

CSSSLAGVPYNEQFF | TGTTCCAGCAGCTTAGCGGGAGTACCCTACAATGAGCAGTTCTTC | TRBJ2-1 | - | TRBV7-9 | TRBD2
CASSRNRATGYGYTF | TGTGCCAGCAGTCGCAACAGGGCCACGGGTTATGGCTACACCTTC | TRBJ1-2 | - | TRBV25-1 | -
CASSVAALSGNTIYF | TGTGCCAGCAGTGTAGCAGCGCTCTCTGGAAACACCATATATTTT | TRBJ1-3 | few | TRBV6-1 | -
CASWGQLGEQYF | TGTGCCAGCTGGGGACAGCTGGGCGAGCAGTACTTC | TRBJ2-7 | - | TRBV2 | TRBD1
CASGPGQQSGANVLTF | TGTGCCAGCGGGCCGGGACAACAATCTGGGGCCAACGTCCTGACTTTC | TRBJ2-6 | - | TRBV28 | -
CASSEASGSGRIHEQFF | TGTGCCAGCAGTGAGGCCTCGGGGAGCGGGAGAATCCATGAGCAGTTCTTC | TRBJ2-1 | once | TRBV6-1 | TRBD2
CASSAGDRNEKLFF | TGTGCCAGCAGTGCCGGAGACCGTAATGAAAAACTGTTTTTT | TRBJ1-4 | few | TRBV6-1 | -
CASSIEAGPYGYTF | TGTGCCAGTAGTATAGAGGCAGGGCCCTATGGCTACACCTTC | TRBJ1-2 | - | TRBV19 | -
CASSLGLFGDTQYF | TGCGCCAGCAGCCTAGGACTATTCGGAGATACGCAGTATTTT | TRBJ2-3 | - | TRBV5-1 | -
CASSRTRNQPQHF | TGTGCCAGCAGCCGTACGAGGAATCAGCCCCAGCATTTT | TRBJ1-5 | - | TRBV6-1 | -
CASNTPTGANTEAFF | TGTGCCAGCAACACACCGACGGGAGCGAACACTGAAGCTTTCTTT | TRBJ1-1 | - | TRBV27 | -
CASSYSIRLSSGYTF | TGTGCCAGCAGTTACTCGATCCGTCTCTCTAGCGGCTACACCTTC | TRBJ1-2 | - | TRBV6-5 | -
CASSRDRDFGNTIYF | TGTGCCAGCAGTAGAGACAGGGATTTTGGAAACACCATATATTTT | TRBJ1-3 | - | TRBV6-5 | TRBD1
CASSLGPTGLTEAFF | TGTGCCAGTAGCTTGGGCCCGACAGGCCTCACTGAAGCTTTCTTT | TRBJ1-1 | - | TRBV7-9 | -
CASSRAGMGTEAFF | TGTGCCAGCAGCCGGGCAGGGATGGGCACTGAAGCTTTCTTT | TRBJ1-1 | - | TRBV14 | -
CSVGRLMSDEQYF | TGCAGCGTGGGGCGGCTAATGAGCGACGAGCAGTACTTC | TRBJ2-7 | - | TRBV29-1 | -
CASNNVRGPYTEAFF | TGTGCCAGTAATAACGTCAGGGGCCCATACACTGAAGCTTTCTTT | TRBJ1-1 | - | TRBV19 | -
CAWMSGGKGDTQYF | TGTGCCTGGATGTCGGGCGGGAAGGGGGATACGCAGTATTTT | TRBJ2-3 | few | TRBV30 | -